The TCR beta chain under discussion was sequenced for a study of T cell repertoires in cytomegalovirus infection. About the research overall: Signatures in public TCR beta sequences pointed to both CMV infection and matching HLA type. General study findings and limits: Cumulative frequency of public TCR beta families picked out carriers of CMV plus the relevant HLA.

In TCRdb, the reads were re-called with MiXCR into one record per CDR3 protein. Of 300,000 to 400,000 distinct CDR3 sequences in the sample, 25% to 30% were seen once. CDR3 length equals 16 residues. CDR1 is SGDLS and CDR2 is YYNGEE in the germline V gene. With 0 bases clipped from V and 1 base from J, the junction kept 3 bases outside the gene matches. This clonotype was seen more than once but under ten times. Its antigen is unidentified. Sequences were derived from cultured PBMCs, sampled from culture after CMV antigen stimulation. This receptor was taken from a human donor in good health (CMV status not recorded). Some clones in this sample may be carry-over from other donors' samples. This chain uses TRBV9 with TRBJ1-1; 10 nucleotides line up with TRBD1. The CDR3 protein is CASSVADRGGNTEAFF. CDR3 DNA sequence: TGTGCCAGCAGCGTAGCGGACAGGGGGGGGAACACTGAAGCTTTCTTT.